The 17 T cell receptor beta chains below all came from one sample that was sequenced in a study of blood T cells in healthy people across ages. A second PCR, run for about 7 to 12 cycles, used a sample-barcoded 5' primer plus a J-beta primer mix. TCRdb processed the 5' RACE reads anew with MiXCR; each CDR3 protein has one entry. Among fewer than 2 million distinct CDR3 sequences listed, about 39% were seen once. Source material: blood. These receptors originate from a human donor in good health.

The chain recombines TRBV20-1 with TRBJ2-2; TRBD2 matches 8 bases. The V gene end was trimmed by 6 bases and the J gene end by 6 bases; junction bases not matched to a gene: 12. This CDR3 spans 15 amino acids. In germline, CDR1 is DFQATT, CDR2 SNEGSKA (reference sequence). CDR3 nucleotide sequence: TGCAGTGCGCTGGGACTAGGGAGAGTGGCCGGGGAGCTGTTTTTT. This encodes CSALGLGRVAGELFF.

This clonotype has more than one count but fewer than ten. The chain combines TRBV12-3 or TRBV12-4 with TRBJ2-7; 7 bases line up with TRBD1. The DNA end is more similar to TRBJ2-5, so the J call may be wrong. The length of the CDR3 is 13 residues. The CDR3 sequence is CASSLQGYATQYF. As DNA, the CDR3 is TGTGCCAGCAGTCTACAGGGGTATGCGACCCAGTACTTC.

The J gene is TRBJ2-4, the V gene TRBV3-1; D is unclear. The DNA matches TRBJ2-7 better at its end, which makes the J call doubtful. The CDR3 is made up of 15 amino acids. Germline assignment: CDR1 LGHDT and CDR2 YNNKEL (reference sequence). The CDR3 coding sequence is TGTGCCAGCAGCCAAGCGTCGGCCAATCCCTACGAGCAGTACTTC. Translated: CASSQASANPYEQYF.

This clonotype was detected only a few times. The CDR3 loop is CASTPGAFVDTQYF. The CDR3 coding sequence is TGTGCCAGCACGCCAGGGGCGTTCGTAGATACGCAGTATTTT. J is TRBJ2-3 and V is TRBV9; D perhaps matches TRBD1 (6 bases). Germline CDR1 and CDR2: SGDLS and YYNGEE. The CDR3 is 14 amino acids. V was shortened by 6 bases and J by 5 bases, with 16 bases between the two germline ends.

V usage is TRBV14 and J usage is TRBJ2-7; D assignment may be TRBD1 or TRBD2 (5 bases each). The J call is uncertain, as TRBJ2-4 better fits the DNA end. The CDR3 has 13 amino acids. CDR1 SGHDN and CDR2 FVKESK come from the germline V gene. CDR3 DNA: TGTGCCAGCAGCCCCGTGGGGCGGGACATTCAGTACTTC. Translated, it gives CASSPVGRDIQYF.

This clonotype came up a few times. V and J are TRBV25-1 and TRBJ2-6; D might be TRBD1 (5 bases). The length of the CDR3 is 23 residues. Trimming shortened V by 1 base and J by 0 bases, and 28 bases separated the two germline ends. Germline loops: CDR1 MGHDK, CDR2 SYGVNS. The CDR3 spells CASSESDTWTDFLPRSGANVLTF. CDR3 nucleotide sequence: TGTGCCAGCAGTGAATCGGACACGTGGACGGATTTCCTCCCCCGCTCTGGGGCCAACGTCCTGACTTTC.

The CDR3 loop reads CASSPQAGRVYGYTF. The CDR3 region has the DNA TGTGCCAGCAGCCCCCAGGCGGGTAGAGTCTATGGCTACACCTTC. J is TRBJ1-2 and V is TRBV21-1. TRBV21-1 is a known pseudogene. The CDR3 consists of 15 residues.

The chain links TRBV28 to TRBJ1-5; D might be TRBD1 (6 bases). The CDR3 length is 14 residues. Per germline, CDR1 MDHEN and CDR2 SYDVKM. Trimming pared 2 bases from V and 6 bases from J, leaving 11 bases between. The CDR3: CASSLGGAAQPQHF. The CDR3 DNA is TGTGCCAGCAGTTTAGGGGGCGCAGCTCAGCCCCAGCATTTT.

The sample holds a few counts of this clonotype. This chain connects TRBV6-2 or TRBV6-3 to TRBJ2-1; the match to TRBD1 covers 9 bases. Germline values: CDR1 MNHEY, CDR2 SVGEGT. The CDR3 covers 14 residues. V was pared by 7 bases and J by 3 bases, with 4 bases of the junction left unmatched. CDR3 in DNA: TGTGCCAGCAAGGGACAGGGAGTCTACAATGAGCAGTTCTTC. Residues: CASKGQGVYNEQFF.

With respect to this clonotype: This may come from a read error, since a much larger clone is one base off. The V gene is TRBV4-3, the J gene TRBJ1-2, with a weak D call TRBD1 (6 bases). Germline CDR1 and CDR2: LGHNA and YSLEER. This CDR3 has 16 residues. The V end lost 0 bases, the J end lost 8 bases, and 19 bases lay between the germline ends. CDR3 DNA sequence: TGCGCCAGCAGCCAAGATGTGGGGGGGCGCGTGAACGGCTACACCTTC. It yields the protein CASSQDVGGRVNGYTF.

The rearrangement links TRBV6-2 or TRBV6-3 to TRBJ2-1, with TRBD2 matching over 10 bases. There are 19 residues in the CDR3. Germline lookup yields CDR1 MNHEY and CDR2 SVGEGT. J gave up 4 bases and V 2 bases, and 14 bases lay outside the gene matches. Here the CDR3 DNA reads TGTGCCAGCAGTTACCGTTTTAGCGGGGGGCCTAGCATTTACAATGAGCAGTTCTTC. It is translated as CASSYRFSGGPSIYNEQFF.

In nucleotides, the CDR3 is TGCAGTGCAACCCGACAGGAAGGGGGGCTTAAGCAGTACTTC. Amino acids: CSATRQEGGLKQYF. The chain employs TRBV20-1 and TRBJ2-4, with D possibly being TRBD1 or TRBD2 (6 bases each). Looked up from germline, CDR1 is DFQATT and CDR2 is SNEGSKA (reference sequence). V dropped 6 bases and J dropped 13 bases, with 25 bases sitting between them. This CDR3 comprises 14 residues.

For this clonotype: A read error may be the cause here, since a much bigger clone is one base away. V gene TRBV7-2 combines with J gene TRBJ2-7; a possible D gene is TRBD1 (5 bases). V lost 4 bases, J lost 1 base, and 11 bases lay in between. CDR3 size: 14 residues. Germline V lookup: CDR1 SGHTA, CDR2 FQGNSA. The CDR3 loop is CASSCRVSSYEQYF. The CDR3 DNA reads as TGTGCCAGCAGCTGCAGGGTTTCATCCTACGAGCAGTACTTC.

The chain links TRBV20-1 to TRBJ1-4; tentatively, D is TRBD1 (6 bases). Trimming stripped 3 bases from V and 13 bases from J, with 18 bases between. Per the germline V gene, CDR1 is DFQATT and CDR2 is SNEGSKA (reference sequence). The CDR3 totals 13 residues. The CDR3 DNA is TGCAGTGCTAGCCCTTGGAACAGGGAGAGACTGTTTTTT. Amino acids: CSASPWNRERLFF.

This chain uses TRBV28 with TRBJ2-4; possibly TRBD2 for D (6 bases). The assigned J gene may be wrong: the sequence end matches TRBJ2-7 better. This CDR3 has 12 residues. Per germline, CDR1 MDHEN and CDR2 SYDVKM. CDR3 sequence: CCSSGSKYEQYF. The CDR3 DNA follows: TGTTGTTCCTCCGGGAGTAAATACGAGCAGTACTTC.

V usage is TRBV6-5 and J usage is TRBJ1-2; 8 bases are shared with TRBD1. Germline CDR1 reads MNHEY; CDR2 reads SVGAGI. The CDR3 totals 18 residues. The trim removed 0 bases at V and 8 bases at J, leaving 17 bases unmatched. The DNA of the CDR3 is TGTGCCAGCAGTTACTCGACGGGCAGGGGGCGAATGGCGGAAGGCTACACCTTC. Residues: CASSYSTGRGRMAEGYTF.

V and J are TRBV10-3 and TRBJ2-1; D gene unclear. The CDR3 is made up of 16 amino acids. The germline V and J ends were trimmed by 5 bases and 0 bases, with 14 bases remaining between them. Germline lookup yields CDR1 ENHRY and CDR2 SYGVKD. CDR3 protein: CAISPGLVTSYNEQFF. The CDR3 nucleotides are TGTGCCATCAGTCCCGGGCTGGTGACCTCCTACAATGAGCAGTTCTTC.